This paragraph covers one TCR beta chain sequence. Its antigen is unknown. The data stem from a study of CD8 T cells in Susac syndrome. Study-wide results and caveats: It was acknowledged by the study that relatively few individuals were included in its TCR sequencing and HLA analysis.

Random hexamers were used to reverse transcribe an amount of about 0.45 to 1 ug RNA. TCRdb passed the immunoSEQ multiplex PCR reads through MiXCR, listing each CDR3 protein once. The sample comprises 200,000 or so distinct CDR3 sequences, about 96% of which are singletons, and about 0.087% rests with the top ten. The germline V gene has CDR1 LGHDT and CDR2 YNNKEL (reference sequence). The length of the CDR3 is 14 residues. V shed 5 bases, J shed 4 bases, and the junction held 3 bases outside the gene matches. Sequencing used CD4+ T cells from PBMCs. The sequence was collected from a human donor with multiple sclerosis. The chain couples TRBV3-1 to TRBJ2-3, with 10 bases that match TRBD2. The CDR3 loop reads CASSSGLASDTQYF. In DNA, the CDR3 is TGTGCCAGCAGCTCGGGACTAGCGTCAGATACGCAGTATTTT.